These 4 T cell receptor beta chains were sequenced from one sample in a study of shared clonotypes between healthy human individuals. TCRdb keeps only in-frame clones here, not all; method: immunoSEQ multiplex PCR. The sample yields about 2 million clones, 85% to 95% seen once. The sequencing input was naive CD4+ T cells sorted from blood. Stated subset: CD45RA+ positively selected. These receptors were collected from a man between 18 and 35 years old in good health.

V usage is TRBV19 and J usage is TRBJ1-3; D is unclear. The V gene lost 7 bases and the J gene lost 2 bases, with 12 bases spanning the gap. Germline V gives CDR1 LNHDA, CDR2 SQIVND (reference sequence). The CDR3 contains 14 residues. The CDR3 sequence: CASTFRGPGNTIYF. The CDR3 DNA is TGTGCCAGTACCTTCCGAGGGCCTGGAAACACCATATATTTT. Looking up the rest from reference TRBV19 and TRBJ1-3 gives the full variable domain: DGGITQSPKYLFRKEGQNVTLSCEQNLNHDAMYWYRQDPGQGLRLIYYSQIVNDFQKGDIAEGYSVSREKKESFPLTVTSAQKNPTAFYLCASTFRGPGNTIYFGEGSWLTVV.

V gene TRBV27 combines with J gene TRBJ1-5; a weak D match, TRBD1 (5 bases). The CDR3 totals 15 residues. CDR1 and CDR2 from the germline V gene are MNHEY and SMNVEV (reference sequence). Trimming left V 1 base short and J 7 bases short, with 14 bases between. CDR3 sequence: CASSLLSGGGQPQHF. CDR3 coding DNA: TGTGCCAGCAGTTTATTGTCTGGGGGTGGGCAGCCCCAGCATTTT.

J is TRBJ1-2 and V is TRBV5-4; tentatively, D is TRBD1 (5 bases). In germline, CDR1 is SGHNT, CDR2 YYREEE (reference sequence). The CDR3 loop spans 12 amino acids. The V end lost 0 bases, the J end lost 10 bases, and 10 bases lay between the germline ends. CDR3 protein: CASSLVAGHYTF. The CDR3 DNA follows: TGTGCCAGCAGCTTGGTAGCGGGGCACTACACCTTC.

The chain couples TRBV13 to TRBJ2-5; D perhaps matches TRBD1 (6 bases). Germline V lookup: CDR1 PRHDT, CDR2 FYEKMQ (reference sequence). Trimming shortened V by 3 bases and J by 7 bases, and 21 bases separated the two germline ends. The CDR3 runs 16 residues. CDR3 DNA sequence: TGTGCCAGCAGCTTCGGGACAACCCCTCGCGCCGGGACCCAGTACTTC. It yields the protein CASSFGTTPRAGTQYF.